This TCR beta chain emerged from a study of CD8 T cells in ankylosing spondylitis. Points from the study as a whole: Before this, some motif variants had been reported in reactive arthritis synovial fluid and blood.

Germline V lookup: CDR1 SGDLS, CDR2 YYNGEE. The ends were cut back, 4 bases at V and 6 bases at J, with 14 bases in the middle. The CDR3 contains 15 residues. Each CDR3 protein gets one entry after TCRdb re-called the 5' RACE reads with MiXCR. The table records 35,000 to 50,000 distinct CDR3 sequences, about 4% of them present only once. Many counts were recorded for this clonotype. The antigen remains unidentified. Sequenced material: blood, either unsorted or a sorted T cell fraction (not recorded which). The sequence came from a female donor with ankylosing spondylitis or in good health (not recorded which). The V call is TRBV9, the J call TRBJ1-6, with D possibly matching TRBD1 (5 bases). Here the CDR3 DNA reads TGTGCCAGCAGCACCGGCGACAGCTTTAATTCACCCCTCCACTTT. The encoded protein is CASSTGDSFNSPLHF.